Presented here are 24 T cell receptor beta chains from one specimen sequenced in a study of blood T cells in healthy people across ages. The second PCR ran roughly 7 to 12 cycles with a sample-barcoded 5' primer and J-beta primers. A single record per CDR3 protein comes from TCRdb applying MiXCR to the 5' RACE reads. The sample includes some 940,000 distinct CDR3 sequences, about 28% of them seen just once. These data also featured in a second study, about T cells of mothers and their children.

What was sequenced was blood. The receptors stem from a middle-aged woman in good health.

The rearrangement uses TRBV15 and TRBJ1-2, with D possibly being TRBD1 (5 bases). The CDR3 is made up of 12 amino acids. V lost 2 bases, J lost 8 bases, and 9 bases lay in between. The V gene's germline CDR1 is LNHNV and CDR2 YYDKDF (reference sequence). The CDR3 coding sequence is TGTGCCACCAGCAGACCCAGGGACGGCTACACCTTC. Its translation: CATSRPRDGYTF. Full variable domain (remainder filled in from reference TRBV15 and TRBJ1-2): DAMVIQNPRYQVTQFGKPVTLSCSQTLNHNVMYWYQQKSSQAPKLLFHYYDKDFNNEADTPDNFQSRRPNTSFCFLDIRSPGLGDTAMYLCATSRPRDGYTFGSGTRLTVV.

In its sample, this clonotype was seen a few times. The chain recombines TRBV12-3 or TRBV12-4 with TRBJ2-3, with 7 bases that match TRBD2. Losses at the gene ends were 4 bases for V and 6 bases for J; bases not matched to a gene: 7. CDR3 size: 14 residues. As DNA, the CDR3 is TGTGCCAGCAGTTCCCGGGGGGAGGGGGATACGCAGTATTTT. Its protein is CASSSRGEGDTQYF.

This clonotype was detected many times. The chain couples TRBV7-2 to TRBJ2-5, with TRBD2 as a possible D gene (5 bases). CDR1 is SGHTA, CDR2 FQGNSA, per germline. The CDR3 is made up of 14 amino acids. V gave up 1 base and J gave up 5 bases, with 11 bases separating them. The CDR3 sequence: CASSLGRVLETQYF. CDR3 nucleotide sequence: TGTGCCAGCAGCTTAGGGCGGGTTCTGGAGACCCAGTACTTC.

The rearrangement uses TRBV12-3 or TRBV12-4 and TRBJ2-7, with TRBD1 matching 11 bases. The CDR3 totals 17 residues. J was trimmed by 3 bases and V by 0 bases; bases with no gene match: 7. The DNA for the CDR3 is TGTGCCAGCAGTTTAGCTACCCTGGGGACAGGGGGCTACGAGCAGTACTTC. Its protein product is CASSLATLGTGGYEQYF.

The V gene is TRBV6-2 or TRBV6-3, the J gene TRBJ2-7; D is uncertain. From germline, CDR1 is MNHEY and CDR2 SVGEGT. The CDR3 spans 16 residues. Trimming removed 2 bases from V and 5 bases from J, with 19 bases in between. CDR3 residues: CASSYPRMKTSHEQYF. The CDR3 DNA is TGTGCCAGCAGTTACCCCCGAATGAAAACTTCGCACGAGCAGTACTTC.

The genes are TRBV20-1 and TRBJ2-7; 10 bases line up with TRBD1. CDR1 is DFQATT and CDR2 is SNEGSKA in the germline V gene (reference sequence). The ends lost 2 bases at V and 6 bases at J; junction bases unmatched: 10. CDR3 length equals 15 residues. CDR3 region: CSARQPGQGFGEQYF. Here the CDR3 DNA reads TGCAGTGCTAGACAGCCGGGACAGGGGTTCGGCGAGCAGTACTTC.

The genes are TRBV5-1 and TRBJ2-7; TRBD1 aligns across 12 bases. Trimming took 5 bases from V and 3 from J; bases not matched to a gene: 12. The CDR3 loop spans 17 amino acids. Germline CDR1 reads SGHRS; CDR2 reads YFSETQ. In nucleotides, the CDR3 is TGCGCCAGCAGTTCCGGGACAGGGGGCTACTACGGCTACGAGCAGTACTTC. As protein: CASSSGTGGYYGYEQYF.

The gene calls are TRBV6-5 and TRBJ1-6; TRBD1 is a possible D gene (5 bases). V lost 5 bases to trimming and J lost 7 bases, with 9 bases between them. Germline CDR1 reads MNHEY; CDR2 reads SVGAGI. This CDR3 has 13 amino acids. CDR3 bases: TGTGCCAGCAGTACGGGGCTGAATTCACCCCTCCACTTT. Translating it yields CASSTGLNSPLHF.

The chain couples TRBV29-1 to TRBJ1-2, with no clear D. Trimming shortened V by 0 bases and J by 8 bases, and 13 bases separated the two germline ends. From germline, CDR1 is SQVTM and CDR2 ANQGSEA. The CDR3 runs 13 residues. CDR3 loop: CSVEDSGIRGYTF. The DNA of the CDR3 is TGCAGCGTTGAAGATTCGGGGATAAGAGGCTACACCTTC.

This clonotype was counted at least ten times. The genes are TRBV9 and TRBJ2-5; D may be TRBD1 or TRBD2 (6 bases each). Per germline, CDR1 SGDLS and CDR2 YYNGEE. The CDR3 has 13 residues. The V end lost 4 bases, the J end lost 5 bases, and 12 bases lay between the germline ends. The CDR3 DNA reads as TGTGCCAGCAGCCGGGGGCAGCGGGAGACCCAGTACTTC. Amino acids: CASSRGQRETQYF.

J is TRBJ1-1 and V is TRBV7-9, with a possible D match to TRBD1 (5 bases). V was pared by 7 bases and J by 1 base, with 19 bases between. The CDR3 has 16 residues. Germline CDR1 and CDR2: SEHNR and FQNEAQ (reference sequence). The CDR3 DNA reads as TGTGCCAGCACCCTTCGCACAGGAGCCCCGAACACTGAAGCTTTCTTT. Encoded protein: CASTLRTGAPNTEAFF.

This CDR3 is CSARDGTSYGNTIYF. In DNA form, the CDR3 reads TGCAGTGCTAGAGATGGTACCTCGTATGGAAACACCATATATTTT. The chain recombines TRBV20-1 with TRBJ1-3; D is uncertain. The CDR3 is made up of 15 amino acids. The V end lost 0 bases, the J end lost 3 bases, and 12 bases lay between the germline ends. CDR1 and CDR2 from the germline V gene are DFQATT and SNEGSKA (reference sequence).

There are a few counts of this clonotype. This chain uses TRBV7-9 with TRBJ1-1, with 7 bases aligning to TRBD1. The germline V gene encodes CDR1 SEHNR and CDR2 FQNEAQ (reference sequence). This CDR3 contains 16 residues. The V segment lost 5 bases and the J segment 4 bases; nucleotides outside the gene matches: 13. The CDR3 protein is CASSPRQGLGGTEAFF. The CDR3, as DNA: TGTGCCAGCAGCCCGAGACAGGGTTTGGGGGGCACTGAAGCTTTCTTT.

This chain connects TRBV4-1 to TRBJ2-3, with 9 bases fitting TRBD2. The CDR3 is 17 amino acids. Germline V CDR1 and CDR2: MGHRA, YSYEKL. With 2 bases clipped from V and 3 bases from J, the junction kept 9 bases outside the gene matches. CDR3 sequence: CASSQTRAGGPTDTQYF. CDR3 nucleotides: TGCGCCAGCAGCCAAACGCGGGCGGGGGGGCCAACAGATACGCAGTATTTT.

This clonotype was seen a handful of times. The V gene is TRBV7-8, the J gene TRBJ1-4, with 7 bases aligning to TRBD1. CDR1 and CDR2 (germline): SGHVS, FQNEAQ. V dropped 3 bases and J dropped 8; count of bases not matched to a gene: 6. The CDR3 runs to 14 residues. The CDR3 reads CASSLGTVREKLFF. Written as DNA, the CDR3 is TGTGCCAGCAGCTTGGGGACAGTGCGGGAAAAACTGTTTTTT.

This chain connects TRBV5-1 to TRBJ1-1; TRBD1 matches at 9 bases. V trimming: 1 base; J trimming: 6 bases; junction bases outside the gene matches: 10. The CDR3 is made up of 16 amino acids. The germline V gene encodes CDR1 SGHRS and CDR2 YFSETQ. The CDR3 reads CASSLSGYRGQSEAFF. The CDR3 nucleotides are TGCGCCAGCAGCTTGTCGGGGTACAGGGGGCAATCTGAAGCTTTCTTT.

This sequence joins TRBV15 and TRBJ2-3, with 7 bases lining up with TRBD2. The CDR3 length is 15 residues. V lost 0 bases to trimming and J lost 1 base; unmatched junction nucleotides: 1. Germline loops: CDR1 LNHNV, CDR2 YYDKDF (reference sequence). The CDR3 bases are TGTGCCACCAGCAGAGAGGGGGGGGGCACAGATACGCAGTATTTT. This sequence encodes CATSREGGGTDTQYF.

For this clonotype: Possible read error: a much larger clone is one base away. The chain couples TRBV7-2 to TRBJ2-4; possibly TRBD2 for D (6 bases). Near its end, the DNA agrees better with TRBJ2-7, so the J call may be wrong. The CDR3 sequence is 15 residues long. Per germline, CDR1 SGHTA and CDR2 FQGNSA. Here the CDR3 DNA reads TGTGCCAGCAGCTTAACCGGGACTGCCAACTGCGAGCAGTACTTC. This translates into CASSLTGTANCEQYF.

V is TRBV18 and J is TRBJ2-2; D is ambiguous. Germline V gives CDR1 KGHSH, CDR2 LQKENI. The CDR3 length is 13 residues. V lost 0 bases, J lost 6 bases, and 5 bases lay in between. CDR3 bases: TGTGCCAGCTCACCACCGACGGCCGGGGAGCTGTTTTTT. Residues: CASSPPTAGELFF. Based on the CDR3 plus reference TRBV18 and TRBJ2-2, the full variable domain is NAGVMQNPRHLVRRRGQEARLRCSPMKGHSHVYWYRQLPEEGLKFMVYLQKENIIDESGMPKERFSAEFPKEGPSILRIQQVVRGDSAAYFCASSPPTAGELFFGEGSRLTVL.

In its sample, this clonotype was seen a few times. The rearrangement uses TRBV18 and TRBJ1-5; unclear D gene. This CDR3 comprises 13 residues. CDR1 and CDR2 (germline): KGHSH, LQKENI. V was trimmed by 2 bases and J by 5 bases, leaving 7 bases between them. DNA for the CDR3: TGTGCCAGCTCACCAGGGGTGGATCAGCCCCAGCATTTT. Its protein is CASSPGVDQPQHF. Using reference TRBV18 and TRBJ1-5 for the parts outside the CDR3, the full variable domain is NAGVMQNPRHLVRRRGQEARLRCSPMKGHSHVYWYRQLPEEGLKFMVYLQKENIIDESGMPKERFSAEFPKEGPSILRIQQVVRGDSAAYFCASSPGVDQPQHFGDGTRLSIL.

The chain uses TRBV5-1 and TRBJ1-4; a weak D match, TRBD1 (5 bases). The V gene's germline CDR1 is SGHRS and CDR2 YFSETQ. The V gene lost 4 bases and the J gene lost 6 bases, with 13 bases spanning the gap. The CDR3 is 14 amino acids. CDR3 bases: TGCGCCAGCAGCCAGGGTTTTTCGGATGAAAAACTGTTTTTT. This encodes CASSQGFSDEKLFF. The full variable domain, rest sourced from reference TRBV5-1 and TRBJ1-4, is KAGVTQTPRYLIKTRGQQVTLSCSPISGHRSVSWYQQTPGQGLQFLFEYFSETQRNKGNFPGRFSGRQFSNSRSEMNVSTLELGDSALYLCASSQGFSDEKLFFGSGTQLSVL.

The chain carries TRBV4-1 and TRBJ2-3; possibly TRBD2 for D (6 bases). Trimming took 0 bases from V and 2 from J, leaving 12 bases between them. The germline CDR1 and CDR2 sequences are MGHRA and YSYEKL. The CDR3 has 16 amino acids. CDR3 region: CASSQDLAGYTDTQYF. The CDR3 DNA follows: TGCGCCAGCAGCCAAGACCTGGCGGGGTACACAGATACGCAGTATTTT.

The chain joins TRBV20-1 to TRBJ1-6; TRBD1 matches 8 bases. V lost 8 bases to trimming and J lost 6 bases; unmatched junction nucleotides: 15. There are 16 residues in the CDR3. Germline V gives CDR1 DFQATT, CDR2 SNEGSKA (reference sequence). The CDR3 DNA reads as TGCAGTACTAACGGCGGACAGGGAAATCTTAATTCACCCCTCCACTTT. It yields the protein CSTNGGQGNLNSPLHF.

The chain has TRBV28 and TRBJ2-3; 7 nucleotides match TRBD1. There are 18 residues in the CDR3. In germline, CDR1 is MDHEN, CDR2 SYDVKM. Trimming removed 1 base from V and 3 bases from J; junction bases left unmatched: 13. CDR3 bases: TGTGCCAGCAGTTTATTCTACCCTGACAGGGCAGGTACAGATACGCAGTATTTT. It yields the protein CASSLFYPDRAGTDTQYF.